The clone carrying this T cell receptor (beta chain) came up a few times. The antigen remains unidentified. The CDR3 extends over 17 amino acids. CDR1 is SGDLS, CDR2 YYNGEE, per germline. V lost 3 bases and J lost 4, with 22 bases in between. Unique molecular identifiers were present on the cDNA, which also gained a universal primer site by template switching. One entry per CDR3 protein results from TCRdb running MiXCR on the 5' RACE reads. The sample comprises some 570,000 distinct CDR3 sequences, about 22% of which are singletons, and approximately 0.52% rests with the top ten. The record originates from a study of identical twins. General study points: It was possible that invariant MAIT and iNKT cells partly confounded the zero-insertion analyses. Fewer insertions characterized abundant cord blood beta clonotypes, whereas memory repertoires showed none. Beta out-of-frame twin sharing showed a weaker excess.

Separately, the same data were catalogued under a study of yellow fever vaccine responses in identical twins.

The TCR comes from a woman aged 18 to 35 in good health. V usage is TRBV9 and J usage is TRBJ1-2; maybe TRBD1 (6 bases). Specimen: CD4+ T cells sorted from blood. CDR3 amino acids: CASSASTGSPMSYGYTF. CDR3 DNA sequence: TGTGCCAGCAGCGCCTCGACAGGCTCCCCTATGAGCTATGGCTACACCTTC.